This is a list of T cell receptor beta chains from one sample in a study of cytomegalovirus exposure and HLA in healthy donors. TCRdb's copy holds only in-frame clones and misses some; the assay was immunoSEQ multiplex PCR. The table has more than 120,000 clones, 75% to 80% seen once; the top ten hold about 6.6%. The sample taken for sequencing was PBMCs. Every receptor here comes from a woman aged 35 to 49 in good health and CMV-seropositive. Both conserved end residues are part of each CDR3. A D gene is named only where the DNA matches it firmly. Expanded clones are given a class, and other clones once, few, many or no size at all.

cdr3_aa cdr3_nt v_call d_call clone_size j_call
CASSLFAGALSYEQYF TGCGCCAGCAGCTTGTTTGCGGGCGCACTCTCCTACGAGCAGTACTTC TRBV5-1 NA NA TRBJ2-7
CASSEWTGTGETQYF TGTGCCAGCAGTGAATGGACAGGGACGGGGGAGACCCAGTACTTC TRBV6-1 TRBD1 NA TRBJ2-5
CASSPFPGQSSGYTF TGTGCCAGCAGCCCGTTCCCGGGACAGTCGAGCGGCTACACCTTC TRBV14 TRBD1 NA TRBJ1-2
CASSWTGGAGGYTF TGTGCCAGCAGCTGGACAGGGGGCGCAGGTGGCTACACCTTC TRBV5-6 TRBD1 NA TRBJ1-2
CASSFTPLRTGGESSYTF TGTGCCAGCAGCTTTACCCCCCTAAGGACAGGGGGCGAAAGTAGCTACACCTTC TRBV7-3 TRBD1 NA TRBJ1-2
CASSVGGLAGFRAEETQYF TGTGCCAGCAGCGTAGGTGGGCTAGCGGGATTCCGTGCGGAAGAGACCCAGTACTTC TRBV9 TRBD2 NA TRBJ2-5
CASSVYGDSPINEQFF TGTGCCAGCAGCGTGTATGGGGACTCCCCGATTAATGAGCAGTTCTTC TRBV11-2 NA NA TRBJ2-1
CASTTDRGHGYTF TGTGCCAGCACCACAGACAGGGGGCATGGCTACACCTTC TRBV27 TRBD1 NA TRBJ1-2
CASSPPSSSYEQYF TGTGCCAGCAGCCCGCCATCGAGCTCCTACGAGCAGTACTTC TRBV11-2 NA NA TRBJ2-7
CASSLYPDRGYGYTF TGTGCCAGCAGTTTATACCCCGACAGGGGCTATGGCTACACCTTC TRBV27 TRBD1 few TRBJ1-2
CASSLSTRGNTIYF TGTGCCAGCAGTTTATCCACTCGGGGAAACACCATATATTTT TRBV28 NA few TRBJ1-3
CASSFGGVYEQYF TGTGCCAGCAGCTTCGGAGGGGTCTACGAGCAGTACTTC TRBV7-2 NA NA TRBJ2-7
CASSLVGLAYLETYEQYF TGTGCCAGCAGCTTGGTGGGACTAGCGTACCTGGAGACCTACGAGCAGTACTTC TRBV5-5 TRBD2 NA TRBJ2-7
CASRRQAQNEKLFF TGTGCCAGCAGGAGACAGGCCCAGAATGAAAAACTGTTTTTT TRBV28 NA NA TRBJ1-4
CASSRRDTQYF TGTGCCAGCAGCAGGAGGGATACGCAGTATTTT TRBV5-6 NA NA TRBJ2-3
CAITQATGEDGYTF TGTGCCATCACCCAGGCGACAGGGGAAGATGGCTACACCTTC TRBV10-3 TRBD1 few TRBJ1-2
CASSSASGSFEQYF TGCGCCAGCAGCTCGGCTAGCGGGAGTTTCGAGCAGTACTTC TRBV5-1 TRBD2 few TRBJ2-7
CASSIVAEGYEQYF TGTGCCAGTAGTATAGTAGCGGAGGGCTACGAGCAGTACTTC TRBV19 NA NA TRBJ2-7
CASSLVVWHNEQFF TGTGCCAGCAGCTTAGTGGTCTGGCACAATGAGCAGTTCTTC TRBV11-2 NA NA TRBJ2-1
CASSRAHSYEQYF TGTGCCAGCAGCCGAGCGCACTCCTACGAGCAGTACTTC TRBV9 NA NA TRBJ2-7
CASSPIGGRFGTEAFF TGTGCCAGCAGCCCCATCGGGGGTAGGTTTGGCACTGAAGCTTTCTTT TRBV7-8 NA NA TRBJ1-1